This entry concerns a single T cell receptor beta chain. The antigen is not known. 13 Jbeta primers and 60 Vbeta primers were used for the PCR. Profiled with immunoSEQ multiplex PCR; TCRdb holds only in-frame clones, not every one. This sample has over 200,000 clones, with approximately 80% found just once. The sample belongs to a study of cytomegalovirus exposure and HLA in healthy donors. Study-wide results and limits: Later analysis identified a missense DCLRE1C variant that was linked to TCR beta V- and J-gene trimming.

The CDR3 sequence is 14 residues long. V trimming: 0 bases; J trimming: 8 bases; junction bases outside the gene matches: 9. Germline V gene data show CDR1 as GTSNPN and CDR2 as SVGIG (reference sequence). The V call is TRBV30, the J call TRBJ1-2; 7 nucleotides agree with TRBD1. The sample comprised PBMCs. The TCR was taken from a woman between 35 and 50 years old in good health and CMV-seronegative. CDR3 DNA: TGTGCCTGGAGTGTATCGCGAACAGGGGACGGCTACACCTTC. It codes for CAWSVSRTGDGYTF.